This is a list of T cell receptor beta chains from one sample in a study of siplizumab effects on memory and regulatory T cells. Assay used: immunoSEQ multiplex PCR; TCRdb lists only in-frame clones, some missing. The sample has 100,000 or so clones, 85% to 95% seen once. The sequenced sample was CD4+ T cells sorted from blood. Every receptor here comes from a human donor in good health. Each CDR3 is given with its conserved first and last residue. Fields, in order: clone size, V gene, J gene, CDR3 length, D gene, CDR3 DNA, CDR3 protein. A D gene is named only where the DNA matches it firmly. Rows give clone size only sometimes, using once, few, many, or a class for an expanded clone.

abundance: once; v_gene: TRBV6-5; j_gene: TRBJ2-7; len: 11; d_gene: .; CDR3nt: TGTGCCAGCACGGGACACTACGAGCAGTACTTC; CDR3aa: CASTGHYEQYF
abundance: .; v_gene: TRBV7-2; j_gene: TRBJ1-2; len: 14; d_gene: .; CDR3nt: TGTGCCAGCAGCTTATCTAGGGCAGGCTATGGCTACACCTTC; CDR3aa: CASSLSRAGYGYTF
abundance: .; v_gene: TRBV4-1; j_gene: TRBJ2-7; len: 15; d_gene: TRBD1; CDR3nt: TGCGCCAGCAGCCACCCACAGGGGGGAGGATACGAGCAGTACTTC; CDR3aa: CASSHPQGGGYEQYF
abundance: .; v_gene: TRBV29-1; j_gene: TRBJ1-2; len: 14; d_gene: .; CDR3nt: TGCAGCGTGGCAGGTGGGGGAACTAACTATGGCTACACCTTC; CDR3aa: CSVAGGGTNYGYTF
abundance: .; v_gene: TRBV7-8; j_gene: TRBJ2-7; len: 15; d_gene: TRBD2; CDR3nt: TGTGCCAGCAGCTCCCGTCTAGCGGAGAAATACGAGCAGTACTTC; CDR3aa: CASSSRLAEKYEQYF
abundance: .; v_gene: TRBV10-3; j_gene: TRBJ2-1; len: 13; d_gene: TRBD1; CDR3nt: TGTGCCACTCGGACAGGGGGTGACAATGAGCAGTTCTTC; CDR3aa: CATRTGGDNEQFF
abundance: once; v_gene: TRBV9; j_gene: TRBJ2-3; len: 19; d_gene: .; CDR3nt: TGTGCCAGCAGCCCAAACCCCCGGGACGCACATCGGGGATCAGATACGCAGTATTTT; CDR3aa: CASSPNPRDAHRGSDTQYF
abundance: once; v_gene: TRBV11-1; j_gene: TRBJ2-1; len: 13; d_gene: .; CDR3nt: TGTGCCAGCAGACCCGGGTGGGACAATGAGCAGTTCTTC; CDR3aa: CASRPGWDNEQFF
abundance: .; v_gene: TRBV11-3; j_gene: TRBJ2-2; len: 18; d_gene: TRBD2; CDR3nt: TGTGCCAGCAGCTACACAATAGCGGGAGGGCCGAACACCGGGGAGCTGTTTTTT; CDR3aa: CASSYTIAGGPNTGELFF
abundance: .; v_gene: TRBV28; j_gene: TRBJ2-1; len: 16; d_gene: .; CDR3nt: TGTGCCAGCAGTTTATGGTTTGGGGGCGCTTTCAATGAGCAGTTCTTC; CDR3aa: CASSLWFGGAFNEQFF
abundance: .; v_gene: TRBV21-1; j_gene: TRBJ1-5; len: 15; d_gene: .; CDR3nt: TGTGCCATTCCCGGGGGGGCTGTTAGCAATCAGCCCCAGCATTTT; CDR3aa: CAIPGGAVSNQPQHF
abundance: .; v_gene: TRBV15; j_gene: TRBJ2-7; len: 15; d_gene: .; CDR3nt: TGTGCCACCAGCAGGTTGGGGACGGAGGGTGTCGAGCAGTACTTC; CDR3aa: CATSRLGTEGVEQYF
abundance: .; v_gene: TRBV30; j_gene: TRBJ1-1; len: 13; d_gene: .; CDR3nt: TGTGCCTGGAGTGTACAAGTGAACACTGAAGCTTTCTTT; CDR3aa: CAWSVQVNTEAFF
abundance: .; v_gene: TRBV5-1; j_gene: TRBJ1-2; len: 16; d_gene: TRBD1; CDR3nt: TGCGCCAGCAGCTTGGTAGGGACAGGGGTTCTCTATGGCTACACCTTC; CDR3aa: CASSLVGTGVLYGYTF
abundance: .; v_gene: TRBV6-1; j_gene: TRBJ1-1; len: 13; d_gene: .; CDR3nt: TGTGCCAGCAGAGGGACCGTGGACACTGAAGCTTTCTTT; CDR3aa: CASRGTVDTEAFF
abundance: .; v_gene: TRBV19; j_gene: TRBJ2-1; len: 15; d_gene: .; CDR3nt: TGTGCCAGTAACCCCCTTGGGAGCTCCTACAATGAGCAGTTCTTC; CDR3aa: CASNPLGSSYNEQFF